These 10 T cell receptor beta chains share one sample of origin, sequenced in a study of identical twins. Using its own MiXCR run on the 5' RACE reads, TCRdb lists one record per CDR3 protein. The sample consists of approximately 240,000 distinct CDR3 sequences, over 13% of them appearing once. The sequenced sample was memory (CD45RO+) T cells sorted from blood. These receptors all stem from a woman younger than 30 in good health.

The CDR3 loop reads CASSVSDRGEQYF. As DNA, the CDR3 is TGTGCCAGCAGCGTAAGCGACAGGGGTGAGCAGTACTTC. The chain has TRBV11-3 and TRBJ2-7; 8 positions match TRBD1. The V gene end was trimmed by 5 bases and the J gene end by 7 bases; junction bases not matched to a gene: 7. CDR3 length: 13 residues. Germline CDR1 is SGHNT and CDR2 is YENEEA.

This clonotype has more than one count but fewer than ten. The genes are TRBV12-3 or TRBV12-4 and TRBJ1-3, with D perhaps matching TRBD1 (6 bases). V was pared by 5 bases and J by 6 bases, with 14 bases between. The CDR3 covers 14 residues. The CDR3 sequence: CASSPRGVENTIYF. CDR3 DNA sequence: TGTGCCAGCAGTCCAAGGGGGGTGGAAAACACCATATATTTT.

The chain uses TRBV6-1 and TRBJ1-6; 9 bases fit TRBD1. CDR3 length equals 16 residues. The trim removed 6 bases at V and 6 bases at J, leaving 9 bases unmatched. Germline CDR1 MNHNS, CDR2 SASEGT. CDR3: CASRAPGQGLNSPLHF. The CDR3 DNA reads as TGTGCCAGCAGAGCACCTGGACAGGGGCTTAATTCACCCCTCCACTTT.

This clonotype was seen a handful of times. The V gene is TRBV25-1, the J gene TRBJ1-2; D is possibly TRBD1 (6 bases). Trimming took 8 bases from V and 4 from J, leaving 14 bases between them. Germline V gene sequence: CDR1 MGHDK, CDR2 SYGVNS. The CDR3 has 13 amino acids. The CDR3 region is CASRAGAGYGYTF. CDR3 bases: TGTGCCAGCCGGGCAGGGGCTGGCTATGGCTACACCTTC.

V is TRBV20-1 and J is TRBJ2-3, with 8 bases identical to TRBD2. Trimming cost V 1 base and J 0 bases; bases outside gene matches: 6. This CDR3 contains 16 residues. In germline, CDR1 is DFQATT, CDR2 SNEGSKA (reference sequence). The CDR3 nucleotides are TGCAGTGCTAGAGCACGCAGCGGGAGTAGCACAGATACGCAGTATTTT. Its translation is CSARARSGSSTDTQYF.

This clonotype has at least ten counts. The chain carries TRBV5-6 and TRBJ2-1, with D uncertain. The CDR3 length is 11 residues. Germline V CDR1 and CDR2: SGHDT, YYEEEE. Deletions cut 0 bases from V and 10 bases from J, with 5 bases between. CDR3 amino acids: CASSLALEQFF. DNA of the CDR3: TGTGCCAGCAGCTTGGCCCTCGAGCAGTTCTTC.

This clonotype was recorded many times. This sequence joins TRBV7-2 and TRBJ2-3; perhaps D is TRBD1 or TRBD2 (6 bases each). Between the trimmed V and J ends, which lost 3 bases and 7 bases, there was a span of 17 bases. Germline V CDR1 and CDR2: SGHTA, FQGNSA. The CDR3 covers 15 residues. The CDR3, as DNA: TGTGCCAGCAGCTTCGGTATCGGGGGCCCAAATACGCAGTATTTT. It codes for CASSFGIGGPNTQYF.

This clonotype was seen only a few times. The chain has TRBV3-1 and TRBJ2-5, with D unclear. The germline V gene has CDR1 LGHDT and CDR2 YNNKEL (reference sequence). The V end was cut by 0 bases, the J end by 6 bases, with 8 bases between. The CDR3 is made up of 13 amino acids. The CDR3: CASSQDPYQTQYF. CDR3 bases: TGTGCCAGCAGCCAAGATCCCTATCAGACCCAGTACTTC.

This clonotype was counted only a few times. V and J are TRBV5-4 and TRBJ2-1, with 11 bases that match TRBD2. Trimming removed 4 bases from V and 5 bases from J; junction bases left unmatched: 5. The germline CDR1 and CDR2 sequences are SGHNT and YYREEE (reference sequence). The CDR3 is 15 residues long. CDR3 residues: CASSTGTSGNNEQFF. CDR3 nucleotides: TGTGCCAGCAGCACTGGGACTAGCGGAAACAATGAGCAGTTCTTC.

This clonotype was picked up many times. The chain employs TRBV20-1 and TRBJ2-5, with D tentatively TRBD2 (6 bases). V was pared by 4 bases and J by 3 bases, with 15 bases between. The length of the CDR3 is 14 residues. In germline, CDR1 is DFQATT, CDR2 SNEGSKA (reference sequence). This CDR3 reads CSATRRGREETQYF. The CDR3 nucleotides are TGCAGTGCTACCCGACGGGGGAGAGAAGAGACCCAGTACTTC.